One and the same sample provided the 25 T cell receptor beta chains below, sequenced in a study of blood T cell repertoires in COVID-19. Using immunoSEQ multiplex PCR, the repertoire was profiled, and TCRdb retains in-frame clones only, with some absent. Among 200,000 to 250,000 clones listed, roughly 90% were seen once. Sequenced input: PBMCs or T cells enriched from blood (not recorded which). The source is a man aged 25 to 40 who had been exposed to COVID-19.

This chain uses TRBV15 with TRBJ1-2, with 7 bases fitting TRBD1. Germline values: CDR1 LNHNV, CDR2 YYDKDF (reference sequence). The CDR3 consists of 14 residues. V dropped 0 bases and J dropped 6; count of bases not matched to a gene: 4. The CDR3 reads CATSRDLGTDGYTF. The DNA of the CDR3 is TGTGCCACCAGCAGAGATCTCGGGACAGATGGCTACACCTTC.

The V call is TRBV18, the J call TRBJ2-1, with D unresolved. The germline V gene has CDR1 KGHSH and CDR2 LQKENI. Trimming removed 4 bases at V and 8 bases at J, with 12 bases between. The CDR3 has 13 amino acids. CDR3 region: CASSLPNEYEQFF. CDR3 nucleotide sequence: TGTGCCAGCTCACTCCCGAACGAGTATGAGCAGTTCTTC.

The genes are TRBV27 and TRBJ2-1; D is perhaps TRBD2 (5 bases). Germline CDR1 is MNHEY and CDR2 is SMNVEV (reference sequence). Trimming took 5 bases from V and 9 from J, leaving 14 bases between them. This CDR3 region has 13 residues. CDR3 in amino acids: CASSTWTEGEQFF. The CDR3 coding sequence is TGTGCCAGCAGTACTTGGACTGAGGGTGAGCAGTTCTTC.

This chain links TRBV2 with TRBJ1-2; no firm D call. The CDR3 has 13 residues. Deletions cut 9 bases from V and 4 bases from J, with 15 bases between. Germline V gene data show CDR1 as SNHLY and CDR2 as FYNNEI. This chain's CDR3 is CASVVGALYGYTF. For the CDR3, the DNA is TGTGCCAGTGTAGTCGGTGCACTCTATGGCTACACCTTC.

In its sample, this clone was seen once. The chain employs TRBV14 and TRBJ2-7, with 7 bases that match TRBD1. Looked up from germline, CDR1 is SGHDN and CDR2 is FVKESK. CDR3 length: 15 amino acids. V lost 4 bases, J lost 3 bases, and 9 bases stayed unmatched. CDR3 in DNA: TGTGCCAGCAGCCGGGTAGGGACAGACTACTACGAGCAGTACTTC. Translation: CASSRVGTDYYEQYF.

This clone was seen a single time. The chain recombines TRBV6-1 with TRBJ1-6; 11 bases fit TRBD1. In germline, CDR1 is MNHNS, CDR2 SASEGT. The CDR3 runs 15 residues. J lost 10 bases, V lost 2 bases, and 4 bases had no gene match. This CDR3 is CASSETGTGGSPLHF. CDR3 bases: TGTGCCAGCAGTGAAACCGGGACAGGGGGGTCACCCCTCCACTTT.

Concerning this clone: The same CDR3 arises from other DNA sequences in this sample as well. V is TRBV7-2 and J is TRBJ1-5, with 8 nucleotides matching TRBD1. V lost 1 base, J lost 1 base, and 0 bases stayed unmatched. Germline-derived CDR1 and CDR2 are SGHTA and FQGNSA. The CDR3 sequence is 15 residues long. The CDR3 is CASSLGTGSNQPQHF. In DNA, the CDR3 is TGTGCCAGCAGCTTAGGGACAGGGAGCAATCAGCCCCAGCATTTT.

The rearrangement joins TRBV19 to TRBJ2-1; tentatively, D is TRBD2 (5 bases). Germline V gene lookup returns CDR1 LNHDA and CDR2 SQIVND (reference sequence). With 7 bases removed from V and 7 bases from J, the gap between germline ends came to 14 bases. The CDR3 runs to 13 residues. In DNA, the CDR3 is TGTGCCAGTAAAATTTGGGGAGTTAATGAGCAGTTCTTC. It is translated as CASKIWGVNEQFF.

The chain employs TRBV7-2 and TRBJ1-5, with 9 bases lining up with TRBD1. With V trimmed by 4 bases and J by 3 bases, 10 bases remained unmatched. CDR1 is SGHTA, CDR2 FQGNSA, per germline. The CDR3 extends over 17 amino acids. CDR3 in DNA: TGTGCCAGCAGCTATAACGAAGGGACAGGGCCCAATCAGCCCCAGCATTTT. Residues: CASSYNEGTGPNQPQHF.

J is TRBJ2-5 and V is TRBV5-6, with 10 positions matching TRBD2. This CDR3 has 14 residues. Germline CDR1 is SGHDT and CDR2 is YYEEEE. After removal of 4 bases from V and 7 bases from J, the junction contained 7 bases not matched to a gene. DNA for the CDR3: TGTGCCAGCAGCCCGGCTAGCGGGGGAGGGACCCAGTACTTC. Amino acids: CASSPASGGGTQYF.

This chain connects TRBV10-2 to TRBJ2-1; 7 bases align to TRBD1. The CDR3 covers 14 residues. With 3 bases clipped from V and 5 bases from J, the junction kept 4 bases outside the gene matches. Germline V gene sequence: CDR1 WSHSY, CDR2 SAAADI. CDR3 coding DNA: TGCGCCAGCAGTGAACAGGGGTTGGACAATGAGCAGTTCTTC. It encodes CASSEQGLDNEQFF.

This sequence joins TRBV13 and TRBJ1-1; a weak D match, TRBD1 (5 bases). There are 13 residues in the CDR3. The V and J ends lost 7 bases and 5 bases respectively, with 14 bases between them. The germline CDR1 and CDR2 sequences are PRHDT and FYEKMQ (reference sequence). The CDR3 loop reads CASTPQGRTEAFF. The CDR3, as DNA: TGTGCCAGCACGCCGCAGGGTAGGACTGAAGCTTTCTTT.

DNA of the CDR3: TGTGCCAGCAGTTACACGGCGGGGGTAGGCAATGAGCAGTTCTTC. Protein sequence: CASSYTAGVGNEQFF. The gene calls are TRBV6-6 and TRBJ2-1, with 7 bases fitting TRBD2. The germline gives CDR1 MNHNY, CDR2 SVGAGI (reference sequence). With 2 bases clipped from V and 6 bases from J, the junction kept 7 bases outside the gene matches. CDR3 length: 15 amino acids.

The CDR3 region has the DNA TGTGCCAGCAGCGTAACACGGGTAGCCACTGAAGCTTTCTTT. Translated, it gives CASSVTRVATEAFF. The chain has TRBV9 and TRBJ1-1; no definite D call. This CDR3 is built from 14 residues. Germline assignment: CDR1 SGDLS and CDR2 YYNGEE. V shed 1 base and J shed 4 bases, with 11 bases lying between them.

The V call is TRBV29-1, the J call TRBJ2-2, with D tentatively TRBD2 (7 bases). V gave up 7 bases and J gave up 5 bases, with 17 bases separating them. CDR1 is SQVTM, CDR2 ANQGSEA, per germline. The CDR3 contains 14 residues. The CDR3 region is CSAGRGAGTGELFF. The CDR3 DNA is TGCAGCGCGGGCCGGGGGGCTGGAACCGGGGAGCTGTTTTTT.

The chain combines TRBV11-2 with TRBJ2-4; TRBD2 agrees at 9 bases. This CDR3 comprises 16 residues. V shed 0 bases, J shed 6 bases, and the junction held 6 bases outside the gene matches. Germline V lookup: CDR1 SGHAT, CDR2 FQNNGV. The CDR3 sequence is CASSLDPRGGLNIQYF. CDR3 coding DNA: TGTGCCAGCAGCTTAGATCCGCGGGGGGGACTAAACATTCAGTACTTC.

The chain carries TRBV2 and TRBJ2-1; D gene unclear. The CDR3 runs to 16 residues. V lost 6 bases, J lost 0 bases, and 15 bases lay in between. Germline V lookup: CDR1 SNHLY, CDR2 FYNNEI. The DNA for the CDR3 is TGTGCCAGCAGCGCCCGCCCGGCTAGCTCCTACAATGAGCAGTTCTTC. This codes for CASSARPASSYNEQFF.

The rearrangement uses TRBV29-1 and TRBJ2-7, with 12 bases fitting TRBD2. The CDR3 runs to 14 residues. Looked up from germline, CDR1 is SQVTM and CDR2 is ANQGSEA. The V segment lost 3 bases and the J segment 3 bases; nucleotides outside the gene matches: 3. CDR3 bases: TGCAGCGTTGACGGACTAGCGGGGAACTACGAGCAGTACTTC. Protein sequence: CSVDGLAGNYEQYF.

This rearrangement joins TRBV20-1 to TRBJ2-1; D gene ambiguous. Trimming left V 3 bases short and J 8 bases short, with 8 bases between. The CDR3 has 11 amino acids. The germline gives CDR1 DFQATT, CDR2 SNEGSKA (reference sequence). CDR3 loop: CSASAYDEQFF. CDR3 coding DNA: TGCAGTGCTAGCGCCTATGATGAGCAGTTCTTC.

This clone is a singleton in its sample. The V call is TRBV7-7, the J call TRBJ2-2; 10 bases fit TRBD1. The ends lost 5 bases at V and 8 bases at J; junction bases unmatched: 8. Germline V CDR1 and CDR2: SSHAT, FNYEAQ (reference sequence). The CDR3 contains 15 residues. CDR3 coding DNA: TGTGCCAGCAGCAGGGACAGGGGCACCGCGGGGGAGCTGTTTTTT. It specifies CASSRDRGTAGELFF.

CDR3 DNA sequence: TGCGCCAGCAGCCCCTCCCTGGGCGGGGGGCTCACCGGGGAGCTGTTTTTT. Protein product: CASSPSLGGGLTGELFF. The rearrangement links TRBV4-3 to TRBJ2-2, with 8 bases aligning to TRBD2. The CDR3 has 17 amino acids. The junction had 11 bases not matched to a gene; V was cut back by 4 bases and J by 4 bases. The V gene's germline CDR1 is LGHNA and CDR2 YSLEER.

CDR3 coding DNA: TGTGCCAGCAGCATGTCCCCAATCCCATCCGGGGAGCTGTTTTTT. It translates to CASSMSPIPSGELFF. The V and J genes are TRBV5-4 and TRBJ2-2; D is undetermined. Germline-derived CDR1 and CDR2 are SGHNT and YYREEE (reference sequence). With 4 bases removed from V and 6 bases from J, the gap between germline ends came to 16 bases. CDR3 size: 15 residues.

The V call is TRBV7-6, the J call TRBJ2-7, with a weak D call TRBD1 (6 bases). From germline, CDR1 is SGHVS and CDR2 FNYEAQ. This CDR3 has 14 residues. V was clipped by 0 bases and J by 3 bases, with 9 bases between them. The CDR3 is CASSLANRDYEQYF. CDR3 DNA sequence: TGTGCCAGCAGCTTAGCTAACAGGGACTACGAGCAGTACTTC.

About this clone itself: At one end, the junction sequence differs from germline, possibly due to a read error. CDR3: CASSPPQGGNTEAFF. The CDR3 region has the DNA TGTGCCAGCTCGCCACCGCAGGGGGGGAACACTGAAGCTTTCTTT. This chain joins TRBV18 and TRBJ1-1; 7 bases are shared with TRBD1. The CDR3 consists of 15 residues. Germline-derived CDR1 and CDR2 are KGHSH and LQKENI.

This sequence joins TRBV7-9 and TRBJ2-2; D is perhaps TRBD1 (5 bases). CDR1 and CDR2 (germline): SEHNR, FQNEAQ (reference sequence). The CDR3 length is 16 residues. The V end lost 2 bases, the J end lost 1 base, and 11 bases lay between the germline ends. CDR3 DNA: TGTGCCAGCAGCTTAAGACAGCCCCTGAACACCGGGGAGCTGTTTTTT. Translation: CASSLRQPLNTGELFF.